Listed below are T cell receptor beta chains from one sample, sequenced in a study of Ad26.COV2.S vaccination and SARS-CoV-2 variants. Sequencing used immunoSEQ multiplex PCR; TCRdb keeps in-frame clones, though not all of them. Of about 400,000 clones listed, 70% to 90% were seen once; the top ten hold 1.9%. The source material was peripheral blood, sampled in a trial of Ad26.COV2.S vaccine versus placebo. These receptors were obtained from a person aged 18-60 years who received the Ad26.COV2.S COVID-19 vaccine or a placebo. CDR3s leave out the opening cysteine and the closing phenylalanine or tryptophan.

V gene: TRBV6-5
J gene: TRBJ1-2
CDR3 protein: ASSRQGTHGYT

V gene: TRBV27
J gene: TRBJ2-7
CDR3 protein: ASSLRASSYEQY

V gene: TRBV27
J gene: TRBJ1-5
CDR3 protein: ASSYGTGSSQPQH

V gene: TRBV27
J gene: TRBJ2-1
CDR3 protein: ASSFRDSYNEQF

V gene: TRBV15
J gene: TRBJ1-4
CDR3 protein: ATSGNRDEKLF

V gene: TRBV12-3/TRBV12-4
J gene: TRBJ1-5
CDR3 protein: ASSLGGQPQH

V gene: TRBV5-1
J gene: TRBJ2-7
CDR3 protein: ASSSLPRAGYEQY

V gene: TRBV6-4
J gene: TRBJ2-2
CDR3 protein: ASSVLAGEGTGELF

V gene: TRBV12-3/TRBV12-4
J gene: TRBJ1-5
CDR3 protein: ASSKRVQPQH

V gene: TRBV11-3
J gene: TRBJ2-7
CDR3 protein: ASSGLAGANEQY

V gene: TRBV28
J gene: TRBJ1-4
CDR3 protein: ASSPRTGRNEKLF

V gene: TRBV7-8
J gene: TRBJ2-2
CDR3 protein: ASNFPGYTGELF

V gene: TRBV12-3/TRBV12-4
J gene: TRBJ2-1
CDR3 protein: ASTYLNNEQF

V gene: TRBV11-3
J gene: TRBJ2-7
CDR3 protein: ASSSRSGRSYEQY

V gene: TRBV12-3/TRBV12-4
J gene: TRBJ2-3
CDR3 protein: ASSTSNTQY

V gene: TRBV20-1
J gene: TRBJ2-7
CDR3 protein: SALGYEQY

V gene: TRBV7-9
J gene: TRBJ1-1
CDR3 protein: ASTRNPDTEAF

V gene: TRBV10-2
J gene: TRBJ2-1
CDR3 protein: ASRTGGARNEQF

V gene: TRBV28
J gene: TRBJ2-1
CDR3 protein: ASRGLEARGYNEQF

V gene: TRBV7-9
J gene: TRBJ2-7
CDR3 protein: ASSPPLGYEQY

V gene: TRBV27
J gene: TRBJ2-2
CDR3 protein: ASSGSGTYTGELF

V gene: TRBV5-6
J gene: TRBJ1-5
CDR3 protein: ASSSRRQGISNQPQH

V gene: TRBV4-1
J gene: TRBJ2-7
CDR3 protein: ASSSTVAYEQY

V gene: TRBV10-2
J gene: TRBJ2-7
CDR3 protein: ASSAGSYEQY

V gene: TRBV20-1
J gene: TRBJ2-1
CDR3 protein: SATSGNEQF

V gene: TRBV6-6
J gene: TRBJ1-6
CDR3 protein: ASSGPGRNNSPLH

V gene: TRBV6-5
J gene: TRBJ2-3
CDR3 protein: ASKGLAGADTQY

V gene: TRBV7-9
J gene: TRBJ1-4
CDR3 protein: ASSLGGYEKLF

V gene: TRBV21-1
J gene: TRBJ2-5
CDR3 protein: ASSPRVETQY

V gene: TRBV11-3
J gene: TRBJ2-5
CDR3 protein: ASSFRWGDQETQY

V gene: TRBV7-2
J gene: TRBJ2-5
CDR3 protein: ASSPQGMETQY

V gene: TRBV6-5
J gene: TRBJ2-7
CDR3 protein: ASGREWYEQY

V gene: TRBV5-6
J gene: TRBJ1-5
CDR3 protein: ASSSRLSHSNQPQH

V gene: TRBV19
J gene: TRBJ2-3
CDR3 protein: ASRDSSGDTDTQY

V gene: TRBV19
J gene: TRBJ2-5
CDR3 protein: ASRDRGSQETQY

V gene: TRBV11-3
J gene: TRBJ1-3
CDR3 protein: ASSFYPGQVSGNTIY

V gene: TRBV11-2
J gene: TRBJ2-1
CDR3 protein: ASSLAGRYNEQF

V gene: TRBV6-5
J gene: TRBJ1-5
CDR3 protein: ASRSGTNEGTQH

V gene: TRBV7-2
J gene: TRBJ2-7
CDR3 protein: ASSLAVQFTYEQY

V gene: TRBV28
J gene: TRBJ2-5
CDR3 protein: ASGRETQY

V gene: TRBV6-2/TRBV6-3
J gene: TRBJ1-2
CDR3 protein: ASSYDGTHYGYT

V gene: TRBV9
J gene: TRBJ2-7
CDR3 protein: ASSVGLGLAGESAYEQY

V gene: TRBV10-2
J gene: TRBJ2-7
CDR3 protein: ASSAGHWSSYEQY

V gene: TRBV14
J gene: TRBJ2-7
CDR3 protein: ASSQRLADEQY

V gene: TRBV18
J gene: TRBJ1-4
CDR3 protein: ASSQSRTGVNEKLF

V gene: TRBV28
J gene: TRBJ1-2
CDR3 protein: ASSPGTGVGFGYT

V gene: TRBV10-3
J gene: TRBJ2-2
CDR3 protein: ATKTSGRDTGELF

V gene: TRBV7-3
J gene: TRBJ1-6
CDR3 protein: ASSYGINSPLH

V gene: TRBV28
J gene: TRBJ2-1
CDR3 protein: ASNWYHEQF

V gene: TRBV28
J gene: TRBJ2-1
CDR3 protein: ASEGASGRRYEQF

V gene: TRBV4-1
J gene: TRBJ2-7
CDR3 protein: ASSQGDLASSYEQY

V gene: TRBV3-1/TRBV3-2
J gene: TRBJ1-6
CDR3 protein: ASSSAGSPLH

V gene: TRBV10-3
J gene: TRBJ1-1
CDR3 protein: AIRRDSEAF

V gene: TRBV5-1
J gene: TRBJ2-7
CDR3 protein: ASSLTGSYEQY

V gene: TRBV11-2
J gene: TRBJ2-3
CDR3 protein: ASSQQRDTQY

V gene: TRBV19
J gene: TRBJ2-2
CDR3 protein: ASIPAGDRGSGELF

V gene: TRBV6-5
J gene: TRBJ2-1
CDR3 protein: ASRRGRHDNEQF

V gene: TRBV27
J gene: TRBJ2-7
CDR3 protein: ASSSLAQTYEQY

V gene: TRBV9
J gene: TRBJ2-3
CDR3 protein: ASSPTSGTGDTQY

V gene: TRBV5-5
J gene: TRBJ2-2
CDR3 protein: ASRTGPNTGELF